The 17 T cell receptor beta chains presented below share a single source sample, sequenced in a study of shared clonotypes between healthy human individuals. The assay was immunoSEQ multiplex PCR, and TCRdb's table has in-frame clones only and misses some. The sample records just over 2,000,000 clones, 85% to 95% being singletons. The sequencing sample was made of naive CD4+ T cells sorted from blood. Subset of the sample: CD45RA+ positively selected. The receptors were gathered from a man between 18 and 29 years old in good health.

As DNA, the CDR3 is TGTGCCAGCAGGACGGGAGAGTGGACAGATACGCAGTATTTT. It codes for CASRTGEWTDTQYF. This sequence joins TRBV19 and TRBJ2-3; maybe TRBD2 (6 bases). V was clipped by 9 bases and J by 3 bases, with 16 bases between them. The germline CDR1 and CDR2 sequences are LNHDA and SQIVND (reference sequence). The length of the CDR3 is 14 residues.

This clone was detected a few times. CDR3 nucleotides: TGCAGCGTTGAACCCTACAGGGGAACGGGTGGCTACACCTTC. As protein: CSVEPYRGTGGYTF. The chain carries TRBV29-1 and TRBJ1-2; 7 nucleotides match TRBD1. CDR3 length: 14 residues. The trim removed 2 bases at V and 7 bases at J, leaving 10 bases unmatched. Germline V gives CDR1 SQVTM, CDR2 ANQGSEA.

The V and J genes are TRBV19 and TRBJ1-5, with no clear D. Trimming removed 4 bases from V and 3 bases from J, with 13 bases in between. Germline CDR1 is LNHDA and CDR2 is SQIVND (reference sequence). This CDR3 region has 15 residues. The CDR3 reads CASSNGGSLNQPQHF. The CDR3 DNA follows: TGTGCCAGTAGTAATGGTGGCAGTCTCAATCAGCCCCAGCATTTT.

This clone was seen once. The genes are TRBV6-6 and TRBJ2-1, with D possibly TRBD2 on 8 matching bases. The germline V and J ends were trimmed by 2 bases and 7 bases, with 15 bases remaining between them. This CDR3 contains 15 residues. The germline V gene encodes CDR1 MNHNY and CDR2 SVGAGI (reference sequence). Here the CDR3 DNA reads TGTGCCAGCAGTTACGGGACAGCGGGAGCTAATGAGCAGTTCTTC. Its translation: CASSYGTAGANEQFF.

The rearrangement links TRBV30 to TRBJ1-5; D is unresolved. The CDR3 runs to 13 residues. V lost 1 base and J lost 7, with 11 bases in between. CDR1 is GTSNPN, CDR2 SVGIG, per germline (reference sequence). CDR3 in amino acids: CAWSGGVKQPQHF. The CDR3 bases are TGTGCCTGGAGTGGCGGGGTAAAGCAGCCCCAGCATTTT.

The rearrangement links TRBV7-9 to TRBJ2-7; D gene unclear. This CDR3 has 11 residues. V lost 3 bases and J lost 6, with 6 bases in between. Per the germline V gene, CDR1 is SEHNR and CDR2 is FQNEAQ (reference sequence). CDR3 amino acids: CASSLFSEQYF. CDR3 sequence (DNA): TGTGCCAGCAGCTTGTTTTCCGAGCAGTACTTC.

This chain links TRBV29-1 with TRBJ1-4; TRBD1 might be the D (5 bases). Per the germline V gene, CDR1 is SQVTM and CDR2 is ANQGSEA. Trimming took off 6 bases at V and 3 bases at J, with 8 bases between the two ends. The CDR3 is 12 amino acids. In DNA, the CDR3 is TGCAGCGTGACAGATTCTAATGAAAAACTGTTTTTT. Its translation: CSVTDSNEKLFF.

This clone was recorded a few times. Within the sample, other DNA sequences also encode this same CDR3. This sequence joins TRBV18 and TRBJ2-3; 10 bases map to TRBD2. Germline trimming cut 2 bases from V and 4 bases from J; bases unmatched to any gene: 3. The germline V gene has CDR1 KGHSH and CDR2 LQKENI. The CDR3 runs 15 residues. CDR3 DNA sequence: TGTGCCAGCTCACCAGGGCTAGCGGGGGCAGATACGCAGTATTTT. As protein: CASSPGLAGADTQYF.

The gene calls are TRBV7-9 and TRBJ1-5; D is unresolved. V was pared by 1 base and J by 1 base, with 5 bases between. The CDR3 consists of 14 residues. Looked up from germline, CDR1 is SEHNR and CDR2 is FQNEAQ (reference sequence). The CDR3 coding sequence is TGTGCCAGCAGCTTAGTACCCAGCAATCAGCCCCAGCATTTT. The encoded protein is CASSLVPSNQPQHF.

On this clone itself: Distinct nucleotide sequences in the sample also encode this CDR3. V is TRBV30 and J is TRBJ1-5; possibly TRBD1 for D (6 bases). The germline V gene has CDR1 GTSNPN and CDR2 SVGIG (reference sequence). Trimming took 5 bases from V and 4 from J, leaving 12 bases between them. This CDR3 spans 13 amino acids. This CDR3 reads CAWGQGTNQPQHF. DNA of the CDR3: TGTGCCTGGGGGCAGGGGACAAATCAGCCCCAGCATTTT. Looking up the rest from reference TRBV30 and TRBJ1-5 gives the full variable domain: SQTIHQWPATLVQPVGSPLSLECTVEGTSNPNLYWYRQAAGRGLQLLFYSVGIGQISSEVPQNLSASRPQDRQFILSSKKLLLSDSGFYLCAWGQGTNQPQHFGDGTRLSIL.

The chain has TRBV5-4 and TRBJ2-7, with D possibly being TRBD1 (5 bases). Germline V lookup: CDR1 SGHNT, CDR2 YYREEE (reference sequence). There are 16 residues in the CDR3. Between the trimmed V and J ends, which lost 2 bases and 7 bases, there was a span of 22 bases. The CDR3 DNA is TGTGCCAGCAGCTTATTAGGCCAGGGCCCTTCTACGGAGCAGTACTTC. This sequence encodes CASSLLGQGPSTEQYF.

This clone came up once. The chain joins TRBV2 to TRBJ2-7, with 8 positions matching TRBD2. The trim removed 7 bases at V and 4 bases at J, leaving 12 bases unmatched. Germline V CDR1 and CDR2: SNHLY, FYNNEI. The CDR3 consists of 15 residues. DNA of the CDR3: TGTGCCAGCACCGAACGGGAGGGAATCGGATACGAGCAGTACTTC. Residues: CASTEREGIGYEQYF.

V and J are TRBV5-1 and TRBJ2-4, with D perhaps matching TRBD2 (6 bases). CDR1 SGHRS and CDR2 YFSETQ come from the germline V gene. The CDR3 has 14 amino acids. The V gene lost 1 base and the J gene lost 5 bases, with 10 bases spanning the gap. The CDR3 DNA reads TGCGCCAGCAGCTTGAATCCGGGGGAAAACATTCAGTACTTC. Its translation is CASSLNPGENIQYF.

Notes on this clone: The identical CDR3 is also encoded by other nucleotide sequences in the sample. This chain joins TRBV7-9 and TRBJ1-3, with TRBD1 as a possible D gene (5 bases). This CDR3 comprises 12 residues. The germline V and J ends were trimmed by 1 base and 7 bases, with 5 bases remaining between them. Per the germline V gene, CDR1 is SEHNR and CDR2 is FQNEAQ (reference sequence). CDR3 bases: TGTGCCAGCAGCTTAGGGGGGAACACCATATATTTT. Its protein is CASSLGGNTIYF.

This chain connects TRBV10-3 to TRBJ1-1, with 8 positions matching TRBD1. V lost 0 bases and J lost 8; bases outside the gene matches: 8. The CDR3 has 15 amino acids. Germline V lookup: CDR1 ENHRY, CDR2 SYGVKD. The CDR3 DNA is TGTGCCATCAGTGAGTCTAGGCAGGGGGCTGGAGAAGCTTTCTTT. Its protein is CAISESRQGAGEAFF.

The chain's CDR3 is CASSPTSASTDTQYF. For the CDR3, the DNA is TGTGCCAGCAGCCCGACTAGCGCTAGCACAGATACGCAGTATTTT. The chain combines TRBV11-2 with TRBJ2-3, with 8 bases lining up with TRBD2. V lost 5 bases and J lost 0; bases outside the gene matches: 4. Germline V gene lookup returns CDR1 SGHAT and CDR2 FQNNGV. The CDR3 is made up of 15 amino acids.

This clone was detected once. The chain uses TRBV5-1 and TRBJ2-7; D possibly uses TRBD1 or TRBD2 (5 bases each). The CDR3 has 13 residues. Looked up from germline, CDR1 is SGHRS and CDR2 is YFSETQ. Trimming removed 4 bases from V and 7 bases from J, with 15 bases in between. CDR3 in amino acids: CASSPGTDWEQYF. DNA for the CDR3: TGCGCCAGCAGCCCGGGGACCGATTGGGAGCAGTACTTC.